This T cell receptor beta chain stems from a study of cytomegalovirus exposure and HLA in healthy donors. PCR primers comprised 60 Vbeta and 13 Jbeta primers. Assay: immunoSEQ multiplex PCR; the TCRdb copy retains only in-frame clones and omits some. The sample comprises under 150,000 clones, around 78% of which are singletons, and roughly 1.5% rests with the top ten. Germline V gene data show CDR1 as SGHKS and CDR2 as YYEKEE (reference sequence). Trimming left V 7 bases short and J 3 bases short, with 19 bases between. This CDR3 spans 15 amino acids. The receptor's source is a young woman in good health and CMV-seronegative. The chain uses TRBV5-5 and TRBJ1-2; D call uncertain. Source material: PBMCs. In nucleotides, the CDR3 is TGTGCCAGCCACACCAACGTACAGAGTCACTATGGCTACACCTTC. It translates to CASHTNVQSHYGYTF.